This entry lists 4 T cell receptor beta chains sequenced from one sample in a study of cytomegalovirus exposure and HLA in healthy donors. 60 Vbeta and 13 Jbeta primers were used in PCR. Clones were read by immunoSEQ multiplex PCR, and TCRdb kept only the in-frame ones, dropping some. The profile shows about 150,000 clones, about 75% of them singletons. Sequencing used PBMCs. These receptors came from a man between 18 and 29 years old in good health and CMV-seronegative.

The gene calls are TRBV7-9 and TRBJ2-1, with a possible D match to TRBD2 (7 bases). The CDR3 is 17 amino acids. V was cut by 2 bases and J by 2 bases, with 16 bases left in between. Germline CDR1 is SEHNR and CDR2 is FQNEAQ (reference sequence). In nucleotides, the CDR3 is TGTGCCAGCAGCTTAAAGTCTGGCGGGGGCCCCTACAATGAGCAGTTCTTC. Translating gives CASSLKSGGGPYNEQFF.

Here the CDR3 reads CASSSSGAAFNEQYF. CDR3 nucleotide sequence: TGTGCCAGTAGTTCCTCGGGAGCCGCTTTTAACGAGCAGTACTTC. The J gene is TRBJ2-7, the V gene TRBV19; D is possibly TRBD2 (6 bases). Per the germline V gene, CDR1 is LNHDA and CDR2 is SQIVND (reference sequence). The CDR3 loop spans 15 amino acids. Trimming pared 5 bases from V and 5 bases from J, leaving 19 bases between.

The sample holds one count of this clone. The chain carries TRBV30 and TRBJ2-7, with D perhaps TRBD2 (6 bases). The CDR3 consists of 14 residues. Germline assignment: CDR1 GTSNPN and CDR2 SVGIG (reference sequence). The V and J ends lost 5 bases and 5 bases respectively, with 19 bases between them. As DNA, the CDR3 is TGTGCCTGGGCTGGGGGGTACTCAGCCAACGAGCAGTACTTC. It is translated as CAWAGGYSANEQYF. Looking up the rest from reference TRBV30 and TRBJ2-7 gives the full variable domain: SQTIHQWPATLVQPVGSPLSLECTVEGTSNPNLYWYRQAAGRGLQLLFYSVGIGQISSEVPQNLSASRPQDRQFILSSKKLLLSDSGFYLCAWAGGYSANEQYFGPGTRLTVT.

This chain connects TRBV5-6 to TRBJ2-7; no firm D call. Germline V gene lookup returns CDR1 SGHDT and CDR2 YYEEEE. V lost 1 base and J 0 bases, leaving 5 bases between the germline ends. The CDR3 is 13 amino acids. The CDR3 DNA follows: TGTGCCAGCAGCTTGCCTAGCTCCTACGAGCAGTACTTC. It specifies CASSLPSSYEQYF.